Listed below are T cell receptor beta chains from one sample, sequenced in a study of T cell changes during pregnancy in multiple sclerosis. The table came from immunoSEQ multiplex PCR; TCRdb's copy has only in-frame clones and leaves some out. This table holds tens of thousands of clones, about nine tenths found once. The sequenced sample was CD4+ T cells from peripheral blood mononuclear cells, obtained after pregnancy. The receptors originated from a female donor in good health, enrolled as a control in a pregnancy study. Each CDR3 is given with its conserved first and last residue. The D gene is left open where the match is weak. A row's size may be missing; if present it is once, few, many or a size class.

cdr3_aa: CASSPLAGGSETQYF; cdr3_nt: TGTGCCAGCTCACCTCTAGCGGGAGGTTCGGAGACCCAGTACTTC; v_call: TRBV18; d_call: TRBD2; j_call: TRBJ2-5; clone_size: .
cdr3_aa: CASSFVGGSYNEQFF; cdr3_nt: TGCGCCAGCAGCTTCGTGGGAGGGTCTTACAATGAGCAGTTCTTC; v_call: TRBV5-1; d_call: TRBD2; j_call: TRBJ2-1; clone_size: .
cdr3_aa: CASSSPSLAGVGEQYF; cdr3_nt: TGTGCCAGCAGTTCCCCCAGTCTAGCGGGAGTGGGAGAGCAGTACTTC; v_call: TRBV27; d_call: TRBD2; j_call: TRBJ2-7; clone_size: .
cdr3_aa: CASRWYAISTDTQYF; cdr3_nt: TGTGCCAGCAGGTGGTACGCGATCAGCACAGATACGCAGTATTTT; v_call: TRBV6-1; d_call: .; j_call: TRBJ2-3; clone_size: .
cdr3_aa: CASSLGTSRETQYF; cdr3_nt: TGTGCCAGCAGCTTAGGGACTAGCCGGGAGACCCAGTACTTC; v_call: TRBV7-8; d_call: TRBD2; j_call: TRBJ2-5; clone_size: .
cdr3_aa: CASQRGDITYGYTF; cdr3_nt: TGTGCCAGTCAAAGGGGTGATATTACTTATGGCTACACCTTC; v_call: TRBV19; d_call: .; j_call: TRBJ1-2; clone_size: once
cdr3_aa: CASSQFGGRGYTF; cdr3_nt: TGTGCCAGCAGCCAATTTGGGGGCAGGGGCTACACCTTC; v_call: TRBV16; d_call: .; j_call: TRBJ1-2; clone_size: .
cdr3_aa: CASSDRGLAGSRSEQFF; cdr3_nt: TGTGCCAGCAGCGACAGGGGACTAGCGGGATCCAGGAGCGAGCAGTTCTTC; v_call: TRBV21-1; d_call: .; j_call: TRBJ2-1; clone_size: .
cdr3_aa: CASSPTDHSNQPQHF; cdr3_nt: TGTGCTAGCAGCCCGACTGACCACAGCAATCAGCCCCAGCATTTT; v_call: TRBV7-7; d_call: .; j_call: TRBJ1-5; clone_size: .
cdr3_aa: CASSYSGGSSYEQYF; cdr3_nt: TGTGCCAGCAGTTACTCAGGCGGGTCCTCCTACGAGCAGTACTTC; v_call: TRBV6-5; d_call: .; j_call: TRBJ2-7; clone_size: .
cdr3_aa: CASSQALAGAGDTQYF; cdr3_nt: TGTGCCAGCAGCCAAGCGCTAGCGGGGGCTGGAGATACGCAGTATTTT; v_call: TRBV4-2; d_call: TRBD2; j_call: TRBJ2-3; clone_size: .
cdr3_aa: CASSPRTGPGYGYTF; cdr3_nt: TGTGCCAGCAGTCCTCGGACAGGGCCGGGTTATGGCTACACCTTC; v_call: TRBV6-6; d_call: TRBD1; j_call: TRBJ1-2; clone_size: .
cdr3_aa: CASSQGTGLAYEQYF; cdr3_nt: TGTGCCAGCAGCCAAGGGACAGGGTTGGCCTACGAGCAGTACTTC; v_call: TRBV7-6; d_call: TRBD1; j_call: TRBJ2-7; clone_size: once
cdr3_aa: CARGGVRGPGEAFF; cdr3_nt: TGTGCCAGGGGGGGTGTCAGGGGGCCTGGTGAAGCTTTCTTT; v_call: TRBV2; d_call: TRBD1; j_call: TRBJ1-1; clone_size: .
cdr3_aa: CASSLYYEQYF; cdr3_nt: TGTGCCAGCAGTTTATACTACGAGCAGTACTTC; v_call: TRBV7-2; d_call: .; j_call: TRBJ2-7; clone_size: .
cdr3_aa: CASSPWDRGGSSDTQYF; cdr3_nt: TGCGCCAGCAGCCCTTGGGACAGGGGGGGTTCGTCAGATACGCAGTATTTT; v_call: TRBV4-1; d_call: TRBD1; j_call: TRBJ2-3; clone_size: .
cdr3_aa: CASSPPGGPREQFF; cdr3_nt: TGTGCCAGCAGCCCCCCGGGGGGGCCTCGGGAGCAGTTCTTC; v_call: TRBV11-2; d_call: TRBD2; j_call: TRBJ2-1; clone_size: .
cdr3_aa: CASSSSDSVAQYF; cdr3_nt: TGTGCCAGCAGCTCCTCGGACAGCGTGGCGCAGTATTTT; v_call: TRBV11-2; d_call: .; j_call: TRBJ2-3; clone_size: .
cdr3_aa: CASSRGTGDGAFF; cdr3_nt: TGTGCCAGCTCACGAGGGACAGGGGATGGTGCTTTCTTT; v_call: TRBV18; d_call: TRBD1; j_call: TRBJ1-1; clone_size: .
cdr3_aa: CASSLTVQNEQFF; cdr3_nt: TGTGCCAGCAGCTTAACGGTGCAAAATGAGCAGTTCTTC; v_call: TRBV7-2; d_call: .; j_call: TRBJ2-1; clone_size: once
cdr3_aa: CASTGGTSFYEQYF; cdr3_nt: TGTGCCAGCACGGGTGGGACTAGCTTCTACGAGCAGTACTTC; v_call: TRBV6-1; d_call: TRBD2; j_call: TRBJ2-7; clone_size: medium-sized
cdr3_aa: CAWTVRQETQYF; cdr3_nt: TGTGCCTGGACGGTCCGTCAAGAGACCCAGTACTTC; v_call: TRBV30; d_call: .; j_call: TRBJ2-5; clone_size: .
cdr3_aa: CASSFGLARETQYF; cdr3_nt: TGCGCCAGCAGCTTCGGTCTAGCGAGAGAGACCCAGTACTTC; v_call: TRBV5-1; d_call: .; j_call: TRBJ2-5; clone_size: .
cdr3_aa: CASTGRTRGDQPQHF; cdr3_nt: TGTGCCAGCACGGGCAGGACAAGGGGCGATCAGCCCCAGCATTTT; v_call: TRBV6-1; d_call: .; j_call: TRBJ1-5; clone_size: .
cdr3_aa: CASSLRDRGAAFF; cdr3_nt: TGCGCCAGCAGCCTAAGGGACAGGGGAGCAGCTTTCTTT; v_call: TRBV5-1; d_call: TRBD1; j_call: TRBJ1-1; clone_size: .
cdr3_aa: CASSLLDRGDGYTF; cdr3_nt: TGTGCCAGCTCACTGCTAGACAGGGGTGATGGCTACACCTTC; v_call: TRBV18; d_call: TRBD1; j_call: TRBJ1-2; clone_size: .
cdr3_aa: CASSLEGRNSEAFF; cdr3_nt: TGCGCCAGCAGCTTGGAGGGGAGGAACTCTGAAGCTTTCTTT; v_call: TRBV5-1; d_call: .; j_call: TRBJ1-1; clone_size: .
cdr3_aa: CAISPSGSNEQFF; cdr3_nt: TGTGCCATCAGTCCTAGCGGGTCCAATGAGCAGTTCTTC; v_call: TRBV10-3; d_call: TRBD2; j_call: TRBJ2-1; clone_size: .
cdr3_aa: CASSSSGSLFYEQYF; cdr3_nt: TGTGCCAGCAGTTCGAGCGGGAGCCTTTTCTACGAGCAGTACTTC; v_call: TRBV28; d_call: TRBD2; j_call: TRBJ2-7; clone_size: .
cdr3_aa: CASSQGSGEGQETQYF; cdr3_nt: TGCGCCAGCAGCCAAGGGAGCGGGGAAGGACAAGAGACCCAGTACTTC; v_call: TRBV4-1; d_call: TRBD2; j_call: TRBJ2-5; clone_size: .
cdr3_aa: CASSLAVSYEQYF; cdr3_nt: TGTGCCAGCAGCTTGGCGGTTTCCTACGAGCAGTACTTC; v_call: TRBV5-4; d_call: .; j_call: TRBJ2-7; clone_size: .
cdr3_aa: CASSKLPGQLSYEQYF; cdr3_nt: TGTGCCAGTAGTAAACTCCCGGGACAGCTTTCGTACGAGCAGTACTTC; v_call: TRBV19; d_call: TRBD1; j_call: TRBJ2-7; clone_size: .
cdr3_aa: CAWSVPRNEQFF; cdr3_nt: TGTGCCTGGAGTGTACCCCGGAATGAGCAGTTCTTC; v_call: TRBV30; d_call: .; j_call: TRBJ2-1; clone_size: .
cdr3_aa: CSVEVSSHGEQYF; cdr3_nt: TGCAGCGTTGAAGTTAGCTCCCACGGCGAGCAGTACTTC; v_call: TRBV29-1; d_call: .; j_call: TRBJ2-7; clone_size: .
cdr3_aa: CASSEILTSSGANVLTF; cdr3_nt: TGTGCCAGCAGTGAAATTCTGACTTCCTCTGGGGCCAACGTCCTGACTTTC; v_call: TRBV6-1; d_call: .; j_call: TRBJ2-6; clone_size: .
cdr3_aa: CASSSGVRNSPLHF; cdr3_nt: TGTGCCAGCAGCTCCGGGGTGCGGAATTCACCCCTCCACTTT; v_call: TRBV6-5; d_call: .; j_call: TRBJ1-6; clone_size: few
cdr3_aa: CASSPGTGGSYYGYTF; cdr3_nt: TGTGCCAGCAGTCCCGGGACAGGGGGTTCATACTATGGCTACACCTTC; v_call: TRBV28; d_call: TRBD1; j_call: TRBJ1-2; clone_size: .
cdr3_aa: CASKELEGGNIQYF; cdr3_nt: TGTGCCAGCAAAGAGCTCGAGGGTGGAAACATTCAGTACTTC; v_call: TRBV6-5; d_call: .; j_call: TRBJ2-4; clone_size: .
cdr3_aa: CASSEFGGYTF; cdr3_nt: TGTGCCAGCAGCGAGTTTGGCGGCTACACCTTC; v_call: TRBV9; d_call: .; j_call: TRBJ1-2; clone_size: few
cdr3_aa: CASSGEGTAEAFF; cdr3_nt: TGTGCCAGCAGTGGGGAGGGTACCGCTGAAGCTTTCTTT; v_call: TRBV2; d_call: .; j_call: TRBJ1-1; clone_size: .
cdr3_aa: CASSPGPLGSGNTEAFF; cdr3_nt: TGTGCCAGCAGCCCGGGTCCATTGGGGAGTGGGAACACTGAAGCTTTCTTT; v_call: TRBV5-4; d_call: .; j_call: TRBJ1-1; clone_size: .
cdr3_aa: CSVEVSESRGLRETQYF; cdr3_nt: TGCAGCGTTGAAGTTAGTGAGTCGAGGGGGCTTCGGGAGACCCAGTACTTC; v_call: TRBV29-1; d_call: TRBD1; j_call: TRBJ2-5; clone_size: .
cdr3_aa: CASSFGQGNTGELFF; cdr3_nt: TGTGCCAGCAGCTTCGGACAGGGTAACACCGGGGAGCTGTTTTTT; v_call: TRBV5-6; d_call: TRBD1; j_call: TRBJ2-2; clone_size: .
cdr3_aa: CASSLAGGAYGYTF; cdr3_nt: TGTGCCAGCAGCTTGGCTGGAGGAGCATATGGCTACACCTTC; v_call: TRBV5-4; d_call: .; j_call: TRBJ1-2; clone_size: .
cdr3_aa: CASSPGHGSGNGGYTF; cdr3_nt: TGTGCCAGCTCACCAGGACACGGCTCTGGTAACGGTGGCTACACCTTC; v_call: TRBV18; d_call: .; j_call: TRBJ1-2; clone_size: once
cdr3_aa: CASSLTGGLNEAFF; cdr3_nt: TGTGCCAGCAGCTTAACAGGGGGCCTCAATGAAGCTTTCTTT; v_call: TRBV5-4; d_call: TRBD1; j_call: TRBJ1-1; clone_size: .
cdr3_aa: CASSPPASSGGLFF; cdr3_nt: TGTGCCAGCTCACCACCGGCCAGTAGCGGGGGGCTGTTCTTC; v_call: TRBV18; d_call: TRBD2; j_call: TRBJ2-1; clone_size: .
cdr3_aa: CASSPRYRDYINGYTF; cdr3_nt: TGTGCCAGCAGCCCGAGATACCGGGACTATATCAATGGCTACACCTTC; v_call: TRBV11-1; d_call: .; j_call: TRBJ1-2; clone_size: .
cdr3_aa: CASSLDQGGTSSYNEQFF; cdr3_nt: TGTGCCAGCAGCTTAGATCAGGGGGGGACTAGCTCCTACAATGAGCAGTTCTTC; v_call: TRBV11-3; d_call: .; j_call: TRBJ2-1; clone_size: few
cdr3_aa: CASSIYRDRGYEQYF; cdr3_nt: TGTGCCAGCAGTATATACCGGGACAGGGGCTACGAGCAGTACTTC; v_call: TRBV6-1; d_call: TRBD1; j_call: TRBJ2-7; clone_size: once
cdr3_aa: CASRAGTGREETQYF; cdr3_nt: TGTGCCAGCAGAGCCGGGACAGGCCGGGAAGAGACCCAGTACTTC; v_call: TRBV2; d_call: TRBD1; j_call: TRBJ2-5; clone_size: .
cdr3_aa: CASREGQGIGELFF; cdr3_nt: TGTGCCAGCAGGGAAGGACAGGGGATCGGGGAGCTGTTTTTT; v_call: TRBV27; d_call: TRBD1; j_call: TRBJ2-2; clone_size: medium-sized
cdr3_aa: CASSYWGTGGREQYF; cdr3_nt: TGTGCCAGCAGTTACTGGGGGACAGGGGGCCGCGAGCAGTACTTC; v_call: TRBV6-5; d_call: TRBD1; j_call: TRBJ2-7; clone_size: .